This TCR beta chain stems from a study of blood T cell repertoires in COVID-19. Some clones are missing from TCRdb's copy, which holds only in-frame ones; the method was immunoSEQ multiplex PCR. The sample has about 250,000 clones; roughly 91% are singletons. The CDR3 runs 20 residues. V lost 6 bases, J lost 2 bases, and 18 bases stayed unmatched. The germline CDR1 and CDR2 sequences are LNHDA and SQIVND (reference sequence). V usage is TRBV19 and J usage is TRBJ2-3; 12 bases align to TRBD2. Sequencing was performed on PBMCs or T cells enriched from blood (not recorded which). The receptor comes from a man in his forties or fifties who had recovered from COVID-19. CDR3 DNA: TGTGCCAGTAGCTCCCATCGCCGACTAGCGGGGGCTGCCCCCACAGATACGCAGTATTTT. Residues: CASSSHRRLAGAAPTDTQYF.